This TCR beta chain was recovered during a study of blood T cell repertoires in COVID-19. Turning to the study itself: Acute and convalescent COVID-19 specimens originated in the United States, Italy and Spain.

In the authors' workflow: Quantification of nucleated cells was approximated via reference gene primer amplification. The data were produced by immunoSEQ multiplex PCR, yet TCRdb's version contains in-frame clones alone and is incomplete. V, J and clone size were drawn from that table, and D and trimming were deduced from the DNA. Altogether about 360,000 clones are present, approximately 86% being singletons, with the ten largest covering 3%. The CDR3 runs 13 residues. V lost 0 bases, J lost 3 bases, and 6 bases lay in between. The germline gives CDR1 SEHNR, CDR2 FQNEAQ (reference sequence). Sequencing was carried out using peripheral blood. The chain links TRBV7-9 to TRBJ2-7, with no clear D. The origin of this receptor is a human donor in a cohort sampled during active COVID-19. The CDR3 region is CASSLAQVYEQYF. In nucleotides, the CDR3 is TGTGCCAGCAGCTTAGCCCAGGTCTACGAGCAGTACTTC.